This T cell receptor beta chain was sequenced for a study of blood T cell repertoires in COVID-19. Turning to the study itself: The study drew acute and convalescent COVID-19 samples from the United States, Italy and Spain. Sources were T cells, B-cell-depleted T cells, or PBMCs; the material itself was cDNA or gDNA.

Germline assignment: CDR1 ENHRY and CDR2 SYGVKD. V lost 2 bases, J lost 3 bases, and 6 bases lay in between. This CDR3 has 13 residues. Assay used: immunoSEQ multiplex PCR; TCRdb lists only in-frame clones, some missing. The repertoire holds roughly 190,000 clones, with 90% as singletons. The source of this sequence is a man between 50 and 59 years old with acute or convalescent COVID-19. V gene TRBV10-3 combines with J gene TRBJ2-3; no firm D call. Sequencing was done on a sample of peripheral blood. CDR3 in amino acids: CAISEGITDTQYF. The CDR3 DNA sequence: TGTGCCATCAGTGAGGGCATAACAGATACGCAGTATTTT.